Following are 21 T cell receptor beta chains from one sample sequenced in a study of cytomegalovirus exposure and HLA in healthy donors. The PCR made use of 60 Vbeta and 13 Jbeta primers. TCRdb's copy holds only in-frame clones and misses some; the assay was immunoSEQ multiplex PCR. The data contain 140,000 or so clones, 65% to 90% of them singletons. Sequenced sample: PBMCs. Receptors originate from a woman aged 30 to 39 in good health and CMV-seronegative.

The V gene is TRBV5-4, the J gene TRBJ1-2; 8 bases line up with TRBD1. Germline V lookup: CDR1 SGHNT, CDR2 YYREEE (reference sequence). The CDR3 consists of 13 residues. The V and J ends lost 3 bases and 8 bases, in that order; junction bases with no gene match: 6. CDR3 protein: CASSSQGAGGYTF. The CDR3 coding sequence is TGTGCCAGCAGCTCGCAGGGGGCGGGAGGCTACACCTTC.

The CDR3 nucleotides are TGTGCCACCCGGGACTCCCTCCAAGATACGCAGTATTTT. Translated: CATRDSLQDTQYF. The rearrangement links TRBV27 to TRBJ2-3; TRBD2 is a possible D gene (6 bases). This CDR3 is built from 13 residues. The V end was cut by 10 bases, the J end by 5 bases, with 16 bases between. From germline, CDR1 is MNHEY and CDR2 SMNVEV (reference sequence).

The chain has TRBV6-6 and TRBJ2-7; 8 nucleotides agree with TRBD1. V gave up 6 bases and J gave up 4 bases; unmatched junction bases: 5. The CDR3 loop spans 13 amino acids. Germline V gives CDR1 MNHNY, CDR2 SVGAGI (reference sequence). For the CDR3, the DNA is TGTGCCAGCAGCGTAAGGGACAGGTACGAGCAGTACTTC. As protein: CASSVRDRYEQYF.

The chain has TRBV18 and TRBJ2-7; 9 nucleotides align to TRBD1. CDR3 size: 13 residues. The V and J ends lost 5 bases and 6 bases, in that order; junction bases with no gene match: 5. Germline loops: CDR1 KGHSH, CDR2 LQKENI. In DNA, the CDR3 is TGTGCCAGCTCAGCAGACAGGGGGGGCGAGCAGTACTTC. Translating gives CASSADRGGEQYF.

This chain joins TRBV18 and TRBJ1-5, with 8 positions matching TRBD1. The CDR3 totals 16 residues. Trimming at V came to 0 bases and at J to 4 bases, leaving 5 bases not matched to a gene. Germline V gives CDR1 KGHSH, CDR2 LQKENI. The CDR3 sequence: CASSPPTGVGNQPQHF. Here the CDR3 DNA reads TGTGCCAGCTCACCACCGACAGGGGTCGGGAATCAGCCCCAGCATTTT.

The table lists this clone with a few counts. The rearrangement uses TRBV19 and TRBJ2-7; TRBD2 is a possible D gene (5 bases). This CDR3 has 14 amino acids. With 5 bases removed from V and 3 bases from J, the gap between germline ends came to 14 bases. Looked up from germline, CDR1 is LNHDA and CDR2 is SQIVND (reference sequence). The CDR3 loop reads CASSVVGRYYEQYF. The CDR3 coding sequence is TGTGCCAGTAGTGTCGTTGGGAGATACTACGAGCAGTACTTC.

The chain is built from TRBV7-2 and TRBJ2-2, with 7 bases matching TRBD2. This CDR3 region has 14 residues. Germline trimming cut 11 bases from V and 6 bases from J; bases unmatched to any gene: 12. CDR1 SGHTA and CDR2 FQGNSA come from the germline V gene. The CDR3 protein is CAAAGERRAGELFF. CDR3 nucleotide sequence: TGTGCCGCGGCGGGGGAGAGAAGGGCCGGGGAGCTGTTTTTT.

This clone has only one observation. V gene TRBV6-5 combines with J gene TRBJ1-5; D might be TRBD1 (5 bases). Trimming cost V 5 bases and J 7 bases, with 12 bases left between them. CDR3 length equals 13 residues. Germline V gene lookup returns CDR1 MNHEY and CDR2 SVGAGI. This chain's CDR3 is CASSGAFGQPQHF. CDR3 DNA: TGTGCCAGCAGTGGGGCTTTTGGCCAGCCCCAGCATTTT.

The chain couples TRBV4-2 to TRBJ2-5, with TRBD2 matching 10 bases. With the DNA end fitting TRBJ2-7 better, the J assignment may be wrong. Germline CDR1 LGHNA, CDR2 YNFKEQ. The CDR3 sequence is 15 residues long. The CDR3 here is CASSQERTSGYEQYF. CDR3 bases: TGTGCCAGCAGCCAAGAGCGGACTAGCGGATACGAGCAGTACTTC.

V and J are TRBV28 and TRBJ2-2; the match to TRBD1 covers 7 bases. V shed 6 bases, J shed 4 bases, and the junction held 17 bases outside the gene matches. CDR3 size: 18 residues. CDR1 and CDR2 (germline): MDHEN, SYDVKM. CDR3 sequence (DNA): TGTGCCAGCAGGGCGGCAGACAGGGTAGGCCCCGGCACCGGGGAGCTGTTTTTT. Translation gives CASRAADRVGPGTGELFF.

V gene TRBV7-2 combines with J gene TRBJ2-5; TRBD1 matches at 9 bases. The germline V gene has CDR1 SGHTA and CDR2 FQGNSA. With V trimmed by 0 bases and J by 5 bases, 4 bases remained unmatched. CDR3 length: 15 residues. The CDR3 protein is CASSLAGQGMETQYF. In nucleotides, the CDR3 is TGTGCCAGCAGCTTAGCCGGACAGGGGATGGAGACCCAGTACTTC.

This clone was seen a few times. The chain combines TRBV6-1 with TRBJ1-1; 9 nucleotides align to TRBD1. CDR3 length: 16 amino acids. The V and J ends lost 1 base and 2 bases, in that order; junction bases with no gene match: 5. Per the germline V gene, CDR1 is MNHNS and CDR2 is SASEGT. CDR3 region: CASSEGTGGFNTEAFF. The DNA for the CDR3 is TGTGCCAGCAGTGAAGGTACAGGGGGCTTTAACACTGAAGCTTTCTTT.

In nucleotides, the CDR3 is TGCGCCAGCAGCCGGGCGGGGGCGAGCACAGATACGCAGTATTTT. It yields the protein CASSRAGASTDTQYF. The chain links TRBV5-1 to TRBJ2-3; D possibly corresponds to TRBD2 (7 bases). CDR1 SGHRS and CDR2 YFSETQ come from the germline V gene. This CDR3 is built from 15 residues. Trimming took off 4 bases at V and 0 bases at J, with 12 bases between the two ends.

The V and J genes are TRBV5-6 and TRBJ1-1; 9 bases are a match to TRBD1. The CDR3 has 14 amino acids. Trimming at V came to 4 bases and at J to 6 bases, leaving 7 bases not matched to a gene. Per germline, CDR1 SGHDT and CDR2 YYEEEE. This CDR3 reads CASSSDRGDPEAFF. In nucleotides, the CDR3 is TGTGCCAGCAGCAGTGACAGGGGGGACCCTGAAGCTTTCTTT.

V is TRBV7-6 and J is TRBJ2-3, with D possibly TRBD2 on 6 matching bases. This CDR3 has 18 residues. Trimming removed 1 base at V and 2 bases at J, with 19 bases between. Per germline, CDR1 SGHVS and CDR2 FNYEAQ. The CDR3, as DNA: TGTGCCAGCAGCTTAGGGACAATTCGGCGGGGCCACACAGATACGCAGTATTTT. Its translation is CASSLGTIRRGHTDTQYF. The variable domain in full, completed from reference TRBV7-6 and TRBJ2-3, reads GAGVSQSPRYKVTKRGQDVALRCDPISGHVSLYWYRQALGQGPEFLTYFNYEAQQDKSGLPNDRFSAERPEGSISTLTIQRTEQRDSAMYRCASSLGTIRRGHTDTQYFGPGTRLTVL.

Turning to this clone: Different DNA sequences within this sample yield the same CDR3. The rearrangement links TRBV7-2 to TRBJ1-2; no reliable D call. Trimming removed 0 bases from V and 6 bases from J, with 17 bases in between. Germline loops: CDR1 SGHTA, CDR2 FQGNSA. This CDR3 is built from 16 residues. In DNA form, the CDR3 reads TGTGCCAGCAGCTTAGCTGACCGAGACGGGGAAGATGGCTACACCTTC. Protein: CASSLADRDGEDGYTF.

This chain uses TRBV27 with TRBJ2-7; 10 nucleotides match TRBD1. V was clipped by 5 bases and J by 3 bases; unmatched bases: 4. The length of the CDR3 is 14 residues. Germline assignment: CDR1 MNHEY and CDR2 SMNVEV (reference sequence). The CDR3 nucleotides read TGTGCCAGCAGTCGACAGGGGGCCAACTACGAGCAGTACTTC. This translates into CASSRQGANYEQYF.

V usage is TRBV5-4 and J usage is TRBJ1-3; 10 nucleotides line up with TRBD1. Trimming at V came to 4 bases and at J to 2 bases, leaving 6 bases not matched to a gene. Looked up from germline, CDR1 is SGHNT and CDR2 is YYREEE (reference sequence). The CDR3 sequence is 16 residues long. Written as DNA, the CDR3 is TGTGCCAGCAGCACGGGACAGGGGTTCACTGGAAACACCATATATTTT. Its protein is CASSTGQGFTGNTIYF. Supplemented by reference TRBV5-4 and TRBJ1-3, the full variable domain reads ETGVTQSPTHLIKTRGQQVTLRCSSQSGHNTVSWYQQALGQGPQFIFQYYREEENGRGNFPPRFSGLQFPNYSSELNVNALELDDSALYLCASSTGQGFTGNTIYFGEGSWLTVV.

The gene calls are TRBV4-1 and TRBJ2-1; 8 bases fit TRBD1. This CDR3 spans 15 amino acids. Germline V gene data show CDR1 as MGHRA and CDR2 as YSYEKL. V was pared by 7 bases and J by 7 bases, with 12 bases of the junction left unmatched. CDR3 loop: CASTRPDRENNEQFF. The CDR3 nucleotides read TGCGCCAGCACGAGGCCGGACAGGGAGAATAATGAGCAGTTCTTC.

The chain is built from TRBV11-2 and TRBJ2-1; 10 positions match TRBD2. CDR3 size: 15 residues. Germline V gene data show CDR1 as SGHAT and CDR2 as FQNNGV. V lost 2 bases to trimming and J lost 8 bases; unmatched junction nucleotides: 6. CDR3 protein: CASSLLSGGDYEQFF. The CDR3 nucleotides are TGTGCCAGCAGCTTACTCAGCGGGGGGGACTATGAGCAGTTCTTC.

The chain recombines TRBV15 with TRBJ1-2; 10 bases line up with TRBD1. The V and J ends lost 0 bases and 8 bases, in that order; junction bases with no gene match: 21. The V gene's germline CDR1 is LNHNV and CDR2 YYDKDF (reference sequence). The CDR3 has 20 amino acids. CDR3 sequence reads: CATSRDRTPESRDRGLGYTF. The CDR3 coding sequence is TGTGCCACCAGCAGAGATAGGACCCCGGAATCCCGAGACAGGGGGCTAGGCTACACCTTC.